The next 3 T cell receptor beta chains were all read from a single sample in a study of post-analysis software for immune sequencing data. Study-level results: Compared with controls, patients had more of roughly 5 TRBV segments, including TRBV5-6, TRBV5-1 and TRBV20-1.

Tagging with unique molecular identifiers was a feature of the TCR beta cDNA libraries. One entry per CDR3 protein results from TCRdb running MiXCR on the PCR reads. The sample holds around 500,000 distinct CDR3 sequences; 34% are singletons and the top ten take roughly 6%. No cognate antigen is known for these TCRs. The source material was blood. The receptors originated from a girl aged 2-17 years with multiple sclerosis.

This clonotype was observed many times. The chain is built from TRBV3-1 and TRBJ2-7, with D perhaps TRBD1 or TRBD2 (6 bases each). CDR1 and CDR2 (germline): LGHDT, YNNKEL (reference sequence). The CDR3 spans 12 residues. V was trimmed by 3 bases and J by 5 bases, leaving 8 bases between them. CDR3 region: CASSQRDNEQYF. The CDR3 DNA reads TGTGCCAGCAGCCAGCGGGACAACGAGCAGTACTTC.

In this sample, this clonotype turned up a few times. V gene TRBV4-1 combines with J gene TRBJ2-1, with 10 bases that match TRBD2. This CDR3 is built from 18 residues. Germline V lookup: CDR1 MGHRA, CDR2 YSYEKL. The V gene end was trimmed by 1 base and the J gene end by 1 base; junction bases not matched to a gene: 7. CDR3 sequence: CASSQGFLAGVSYNEQFF. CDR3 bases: TGCGCCAGCAGCCAAGGATTCCTAGCGGGGGTGTCCTACAATGAGCAGTTCTTC.

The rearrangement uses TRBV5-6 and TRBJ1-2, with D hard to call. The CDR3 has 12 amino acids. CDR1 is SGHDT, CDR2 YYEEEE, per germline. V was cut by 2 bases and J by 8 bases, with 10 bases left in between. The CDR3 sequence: CASSFRAAGYTF. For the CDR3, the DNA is TGTGCCAGCAGCTTCCGGGCAGCCGGCTACACCTTC. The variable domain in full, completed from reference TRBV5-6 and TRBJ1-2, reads DAGVTQSPTHLIKTRGQQVTLRCSPKSGHDTVSWYQQALGQGPQFIFQYYEEEERQRGNFPDRFSGHQFPNYSSELNVNALLLGDSALYLCASSFRAAGYTFGSGTRLTVV.